This T cell receptor (beta chain) originates from a study of blood T cells in healthy people across ages. PCR was performed a second time for about 7 to 12 cycles using a sample-barcoded 5' primer and a J-beta primer mix. TCRdb reprocessed the 5' RACE reads with MiXCR, giving one entry per CDR3 protein. The table shows fewer than 1 million distinct CDR3 sequences, with roughly 44% occurring only once. This clonotype was counted between two and nine times. Its specificity is not known. The germline V and J ends were trimmed by 0 bases and 7 bases, with 10 bases remaining between them. Germline V gene lookup returns CDR1 MNHEY and CDR2 SVGEGT. The CDR3 covers 15 residues. The study, taken as a whole, reports: No one knew whether donors had CMV, which possibly confounded expanded clonotype changes. PBMCs left unsorted prevented a conclusive naive versus antigen-experienced comparison. The study found TCR beta diversity correlated strongly with naive T cell percentage. More naive CD4+ cells and higher diversity marked long-lived donors relative to aged donors.

The sequenced sample consisted of blood. The TCR sequence derives from a man aged 55-75 years in good health. The chain employs TRBV6-2 or TRBV6-3 and TRBJ1-6; no firm D call. The CDR3 DNA reads as TGTGCCAGCAGTTACTCCGGGCCCGAAAATTCACCCCTCCACTTT. Translating gives CASSYSGPENSPLHF.